The 24 T cell receptor beta chains given below trace back to one sample, sequenced in a study of glioma-infiltrating T cells after dendritic cell vaccination. This table comes from immunoSEQ multiplex PCR, and its TCRdb copy is limited to in-frame clones, with some not included. The data contain more than 95,000 clones, about 85% of them seen just once; the ten biggest clones take up 5.4%. This sample's time point: after dendritic cell vaccination, including at tumor progression/relapse. The starting material was blood, obtained after dendritic cell vaccination. The receptors were sampled from a human donor with glioblastoma.

This clone was detected only a few times. This sample includes further DNA sequences coding for the same CDR3. The rearrangement uses TRBV11-3 and TRBJ1-1, with D possibly matching TRBD1 (5 bases). This CDR3 has 14 amino acids. Deletions cut 5 bases from V and 3 bases from J, with 13 bases between. CDR1 is SGHNT and CDR2 is YENEEA in the germline V gene. This chain's CDR3 is CASSPGTDDTEAFF. The CDR3 nucleotides are TGTGCCAGCAGCCCCGGGACTGACGACACTGAAGCTTTCTTT.

CDR3 sequence (DNA): TGTGCCAGCAGTTACTCCGGGAGGGGATACACTGAAGCTTTCTTT. Translated: CASSYSGRGYTEAFF. The chain is built from TRBV6-5 and TRBJ1-1; D might be TRBD1 (5 bases). This CDR3 is 15 amino acids long. Germline V gene lookup returns CDR1 MNHEY and CDR2 SVGAGI. The germline V and J ends were trimmed by 0 bases and 3 bases, with 11 bases remaining between them.

The chain uses TRBV4-1 and TRBJ2-3; 8 nucleotides align to TRBD1. CDR1 MGHRA and CDR2 YSYEKL come from the germline V gene. This CDR3 contains 16 residues. V lost 1 base and J lost 1; bases outside the gene matches: 4. CDR3 nucleotide sequence: TGCGCCAGCAGCCAAGCACCGGGACAGGGCACAGATACGCAGTATTTT. As protein: CASSQAPGQGTDTQYF.

This chain connects TRBV5-1 to TRBJ1-1; a possible D gene is TRBD1 (5 bases). The CDR3 has 14 amino acids. From germline, CDR1 is SGHRS and CDR2 YFSETQ. Trimming took off 5 bases at V and 5 bases at J, with 16 bases between the two ends. CDR3 nucleotides: TGCGCCAGCAGACGGACGGGGGATGAAACTGAAGCTTTCTTT. Its translation: CASRRTGDETEAFF. The whole variable domain, remainder taken from reference TRBV5-1 and TRBJ1-1, is KAGVTQTPRYLIKTRGQQVTLSCSPISGHRSVSWYQQTPGQGLQFLFEYFSETQRNKGNFPGRFSGRQFSNSRSEMNVSTLELGDSALYLCASRRTGDETEAFFGQGTRLTVV.

The rearrangement uses TRBV18 and TRBJ2-1; D is perhaps TRBD1 (6 bases). The length of the CDR3 is 16 residues. Per the germline V gene, CDR1 is KGHSH and CDR2 is LQKENI. Trimming left V 2 bases short and J 7 bases short, with 18 bases between. CDR3: CASSPFLAGETNEQFF. CDR3 nucleotides: TGTGCCAGCTCACCATTTTTGGCAGGGGAGACGAATGAGCAGTTCTTC.

The V call is TRBV28, the J call TRBJ2-7, with 9 bases fitting TRBD1. With V trimmed by 6 bases and J by 7 bases, 7 bases remained unmatched. Germline CDR1 MDHEN, CDR2 SYDVKM. This CDR3 is built from 13 residues. CDR3 protein: CASSTGQGREQYF. The DNA for the CDR3 is TGTGCCAGCAGCACTGGACAGGGGAGGGAGCAGTACTTC.

The chain combines TRBV27 with TRBJ2-3, with 11 bases identical to TRBD2. The J segment lost 4 bases and the V segment lost 1 base, leaving 10 bases of the junction unmatched. The CDR3 totals 18 residues. Looked up from germline, CDR1 is MNHEY and CDR2 is SMNVEV (reference sequence). In DNA, the CDR3 is TGTGCCAGCAGTTTATTGGCGGTCCTAGCGGGAGGATCAGATACGCAGTATTTT. Amino acid sequence: CASSLLAVLAGGSDTQYF.

The genes are TRBV2 and TRBJ1-1, with 8 bases matching TRBD1. The CDR3 runs to 14 residues. The germline gives CDR1 SNHLY, CDR2 FYNNEI. Trimming took 6 bases from V and 4 from J; bases not matched to a gene: 7. The CDR3 DNA sequence: TGTGCCAGCAGCCAGCAAGGACAGGGCACTGAAGCTTTCTTT. This gives the protein CASSQQGQGTEAFF.

The J gene is TRBJ2-7, the V gene TRBV5-1; 7 nucleotides match TRBD2. The CDR3 is 14 amino acids. The germline V gene has CDR1 SGHRS and CDR2 YFSETQ. V shed 4 bases, J shed 4 bases, and the junction held 8 bases outside the gene matches. For the CDR3, the DNA is TGCGCCAGCAGCACCCGGGGGGTTCGGTACGAGCAGTACTTC. It yields the protein CASSTRGVRYEQYF.

This clone was observed a single time. The CDR3 spells CASSLSRDNEKLFF. The DNA of the CDR3 is TGCGCCAGCAGCTTGAGCAGGGATAATGAAAAACTGTTTTTT. The rearrangement links TRBV5-1 to TRBJ1-4, with a tentative D call TRBD1 (5 bases). Looked up from germline, CDR1 is SGHRS and CDR2 is YFSETQ. V dropped 1 base and J dropped 4 bases, with 8 bases sitting between them. The CDR3 contains 14 residues.

The chain has TRBV10-1 and TRBJ2-1, with 9 nucleotides matching TRBD2. Trimming removed 4 bases from V and 14 bases from J; junction bases left unmatched: 6. Germline V gene lookup returns CDR1 WNHNN and CDR2 SYGVQD (reference sequence). This CDR3 region has 12 residues. The CDR3 loop reads CASSANRGREFF. CDR3 bases: TGCGCCAGCAGTGCGAACCGCGGGAGGGAGTTCTTC.

The V call is TRBV21-1, the J call TRBJ2-7; TRBD2, the table's D call, was not compared with the DNA. TRBV21-1 counts as a pseudogene. This CDR3 is built from 13 residues. The CDR3 protein is CASSKGEVREQYF. The DNA for the CDR3 is TGTGCCAGCAGCAAAGGGGAGGTGAGGGAGCAGTACTTC.

The chain recombines TRBV28 with TRBJ1-1, with unresolved D. V lost 5 bases and J lost 0, with 10 bases in between. The V gene's germline CDR1 is MDHEN and CDR2 SYDVKM. The CDR3 spans 14 residues. The DNA of the CDR3 is TGTGCCAGCAGTATCGGGTCGATGAACACTGAAGCTTTCTTT. This sequence encodes CASSIGSMNTEAFF.

The J gene is TRBJ2-7, the V gene TRBV28; 12 bases agree with TRBD1. CDR3 length: 17 amino acids. CDR1 MDHEN and CDR2 SYDVKM come from the germline V gene. V was pared by 5 bases and J by 3 bases, with 11 bases of the junction left unmatched. CDR3 in DNA: TGTGCCAGCAGTCCCGAGGGACAGGGGGCTTTTCGCTACGAGCAGTACTTC. Its translation is CASSPEGQGAFRYEQYF.

The gene calls are TRBV30 and TRBJ2-1, with 7 bases aligning to TRBD2. After removal of 1 base from V and 7 bases from J, the junction contained 7 bases not matched to a gene. The CDR3 consists of 14 residues. The germline V gene encodes CDR1 GTSNPN and CDR2 SVGIG (reference sequence). The DNA of the CDR3 is TGTGCCTGGAGTGGGATAGCGGGTGTGAATGAGCAGTTCTTC. As protein: CAWSGIAGVNEQFF.

The V gene is TRBV5-1, the J gene TRBJ1-2; D gene ambiguous. Trimming removed 1 base from V and 6 bases from J, with 13 bases in between. CDR1 is SGHRS, CDR2 YFSETQ, per germline. The length of the CDR3 is 14 residues. CDR3 in amino acids: CASSLPTTTHGYTF. CDR3 DNA: TGCGCCAGCAGCTTGCCCACAACAACGCATGGCTACACCTTC.

The V gene is TRBV19, the J gene TRBJ1-5; 7 nucleotides agree with TRBD1. The CDR3 consists of 16 residues. V lost 7 bases to trimming and J lost 0 bases; unmatched junction nucleotides: 9. The V gene's germline CDR1 is LNHDA and CDR2 SQIVND (reference sequence). The CDR3 DNA follows: TGTGCCAGTACACGGGACAGCTTTTATAGCAATCAGCCCCAGCATTTT. It is translated as CASTRDSFYSNQPQHF.

The CDR3 region is CASSRLTGKVSSGNTIYF. The CDR3 DNA reads as TGTGCCAGTAGTAGGCTGACAGGGAAAGTTAGCTCTGGAAACACCATATATTTT. The chain employs TRBV19 and TRBJ1-3; 7 nucleotides agree with TRBD1. The J segment lost 0 bases and the V segment lost 4 bases, leaving 12 bases of the junction unmatched. CDR3 length equals 18 residues. Germline-derived CDR1 and CDR2 are LNHDA and SQIVND (reference sequence).

The chain joins TRBV5-1 to TRBJ2-7, with a weak D call TRBD1 (5 bases). The ends were cut back, 5 bases at V and 3 bases at J, with 9 bases in the middle. CDR3 length equals 12 residues. Germline V lookup: CDR1 SGHRS, CDR2 YFSETQ. The CDR3 is CASSTGDYEQYF. DNA of the CDR3: TGCGCCAGCAGTACAGGAGACTACGAGCAGTACTTC.

This chain links TRBV28 with TRBJ1-1; TRBD1 is a possible D gene (6 bases). Germline lookup yields CDR1 MDHEN and CDR2 SYDVKM. V shed 5 bases and J shed 5 bases, with 18 bases lying between them. The CDR3 is 15 amino acids. The CDR3 sequence is CASSLPQGVGTEAFF. The CDR3 DNA is TGTGCCAGCAGTCTACCACAGGGCGTGGGGACTGAAGCTTTCTTT. Looking up the rest from reference TRBV28 and TRBJ1-1 gives the full variable domain: DVKVTQSSRYLVKRTGEKVFLECVQDMDHENMFWYRQDPGLGLRLIYFSYDVKMKEKGDIPEGYSVSREKKERFSLILESASTNQTSMYLCASSLPQGVGTEAFFGQGTRLTVV.

This CDR3 reads CASSIRVGNQPQHF. Here the CDR3 DNA reads TGTGCCAGTAGTATCAGGGTTGGGAATCAGCCCCAGCATTTT. The V gene is TRBV19, the J gene TRBJ1-5, with D perhaps matching TRBD1 (5 bases). The CDR3 contains 14 residues. CDR1 is LNHDA, CDR2 SQIVND, per germline (reference sequence). V was trimmed by 3 bases and J by 4 bases, leaving 10 bases between them.

The chain has TRBV29-1 and TRBJ2-1; TRBD2 agrees at 10 bases. Germline assignment: CDR1 SQVTM and CDR2 ANQGSEA. With V trimmed by 5 bases and J by 4 bases, 5 bases remained unmatched. The CDR3 runs 14 residues. DNA for the CDR3: TGCAGCGTTACTAGCGGGGCCGTGTACAATGAGCAGTTCTTC. It translates to CSVTSGAVYNEQFF.

This sequence joins TRBV2 and TRBJ1-2, with D uncertain. The germline V and J ends were trimmed by 9 bases and 4 bases, with 12 bases remaining between them. Germline CDR1 SNHLY, CDR2 FYNNEI. The CDR3 extends over 12 amino acids. The CDR3 DNA follows: TGTGCCAGAGCAGGCAGTATCTATGGCTACACCTTC. Translated: CARAGSIYGYTF.

This chain uses TRBV28 with TRBJ2-7; D is uncertain. Per the germline V gene, CDR1 is MDHEN and CDR2 is SYDVKM. The CDR3 sequence is 16 residues long. Trimming removed 3 bases from V and 1 base from J, with 16 bases in between. The CDR3 DNA sequence: TGTGCCAGCAGTTTTGGTGCAGGCTTGCTTTCCTACGAGCAGTACTTC. Amino acids: CASSFGAGLLSYEQYF.